A selection of T cell receptor beta chains follows, all from one sample in a study of blood T cell repertoires in COVID-19. Clones were read by immunoSEQ multiplex PCR, and TCRdb kept only the in-frame ones, dropping some. The sample contains about 54,000 clones, about nine tenths of which appear only once. The sequencing input was peripheral blood. The source is a woman in her 40s with active COVID-19. The CDR3 runs from the conserved cysteine through the conserved F or W. The order of the fields is J gene, D gene, clone size, V gene, CDR3 DNA, CDR3 protein. The D gene is left open where the match is weak. The size of a clone is reported for some rows only, either as once, few or many, or as a class for expanded clones.

TRBJ2-3	TRBD1	NA	TRBV6-1	TGTGCCAGCAGTGAAAGCAGGGGGAGTACAGATACGCAGTATTTT	CASSESRGSTDTQYF
TRBJ1-1	NA	NA	TRBV5-1	TGCGCCAGCAGCTTGCTAGGGGTGGGCACTGAAGCTTTCTTT	CASSLLGVGTEAFF
TRBJ1-2	NA	once	TRBV2	TGTGCCACCTCGTTGAACAGTCTTACGGATGGCTACACCTTC	CATSLNSLTDGYTF
TRBJ2-1	NA	NA	TRBV28	TGTGCCAGCAGTTTTAGCACGGACCCCCAGGGGTTCTTC	CASSFSTDPQGFF
TRBJ2-2	NA	NA	TRBV30	TGTGCCTGGGCTGGACAGTTGGGGACCGGGGAGCTGTTTTTT	CAWAGQLGTGELFF
TRBJ1-3	TRBD1	few	TRBV30	TGTGCCTGGAGTGTGGGACAGTCCCTGATCTCTGGAAACACCATATATTTT	CAWSVGQSLISGNTIYF
TRBJ2-5	NA	NA	TRBV2	TGTGCCAGCGGAGAACAAGAGACCCAGTACTTC	CASGEQETQYF
TRBJ2-5	TRBD2	NA	TRBV5-6	TGTGCCAGCAGCTGGGCGGGACGGGGGGGCGGAGAGACCCAGTACTTC	CASSWAGRGGGETQYF
TRBJ2-3	NA	NA	TRBV9	TGTGCCAGCAGCGTAGGCCTCGGTACTAGCACAGATACGCAGTATTTT	CASSVGLGTSTDTQYF
TRBJ1-1	TRBD1	NA	TRBV12-5	TGTGCTAGTGGTCCTGACAGGGGAGCTTTCTTT	CASGPDRGAFF
TRBJ1-1	NA	NA	TRBV25-1	TGTGCCAGCAGTGAATCGGCAGCGCTGAACACTGAAGCTTTCTTT	CASSESAALNTEAFF
TRBJ2-1	NA	NA	TRBV5-1	TGCGCCAGCAGCTCCCCGGGTGGTGAGCAGTTCTTC	CASSSPGGEQFF
TRBJ2-1	NA	NA	TRBV18	TGTGCCAGCTCCCCGGGACTTGACAATGAGCAGTTCTTC	CASSPGLDNEQFF
TRBJ2-7	TRBD2	NA	TRBV9	TGTGCCAGCAGCCCCGGGACTAGCGGCCACTCCTACGAGCAGTACTTC	CASSPGTSGHSYEQYF
TRBJ1-2	NA	NA	TRBV30	TGTGCCTGGAGTGTCGTAAACTCGGGCTACACCTTC	CAWSVVNSGYTF
TRBJ2-7	TRBD1	NA	TRBV5-1	TGCGCCAGCAGCTTGGTGGTCGGGACAGGCTACGAGCAGTACTTC	CASSLVVGTGYEQYF
TRBJ1-1	TRBD1	few	TRBV5-1	TGCGCCAGCAGGCCTATGCGGGGACAGGGGGCCGGGACTGAAGCTTTCTTT	CASRPMRGQGAGTEAFF
TRBJ1-2	NA	NA	TRBV6-5	TGTGCCAGCAATGGTTCGTGGGGGCATAACTATGGCTACACCTTC	CASNGSWGHNYGYTF
TRBJ1-1	NA	NA	TRBV5-4	TGTGCCAGCAGCTTTGGGCCCACTGAAGCTTTCTTT	CASSFGPTEAFF
TRBJ1-3	NA	NA	TRBV9	TGTGCCAGCAGCGCGGGGGTACATGATGGAAACACCATATATTTT	CASSAGVHDGNTIYF
TRBJ2-6	NA	NA	TRBV11-3	TGTGCCAGCAGCTCAAGGGGCGGAGTTGGGGCCAACGTCCTGACTTTC	CASSSRGGVGANVLTF
TRBJ2-3	TRBD2	NA	TRBV4-2	TGTGCCAGCAGTCCGACTAGCGGGAGAGGAACAGATACGCAGTATTTT	CASSPTSGRGTDTQYF
TRBJ1-2	TRBD1	NA	TRBV2	TGTGCCAGCAGTGAAGCCAGGGGGGGCTACACCTTC	CASSEARGGYTF
TRBJ2-6	TRBD1	NA	TRBV6-5	TGTGCCAGCGGCTACAGGGGCTCTGGGGCCAACGTCCTGACTTTC	CASGYRGSGANVLTF